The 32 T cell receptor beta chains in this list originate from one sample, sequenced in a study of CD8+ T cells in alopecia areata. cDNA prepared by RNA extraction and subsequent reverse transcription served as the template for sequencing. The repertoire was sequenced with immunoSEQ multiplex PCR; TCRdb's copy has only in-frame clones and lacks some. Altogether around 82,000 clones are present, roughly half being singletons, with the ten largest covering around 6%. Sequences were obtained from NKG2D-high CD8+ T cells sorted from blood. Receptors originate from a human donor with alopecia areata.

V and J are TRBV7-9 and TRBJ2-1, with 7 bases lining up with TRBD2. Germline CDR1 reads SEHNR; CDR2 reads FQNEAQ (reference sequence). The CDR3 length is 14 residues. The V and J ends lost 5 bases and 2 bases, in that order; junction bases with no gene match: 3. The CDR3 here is CASSNSGAYNEQFF. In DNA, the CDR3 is TGTGCCAGCAGCAACAGCGGGGCCTACAATGAGCAGTTCTTC. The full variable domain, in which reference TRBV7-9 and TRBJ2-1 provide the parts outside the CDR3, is DTGVSQNPRHKITKRGQNVTFRCDPISEHNRLYWYRQTLGQGPEFLTYFQNEAQLEKSRLLSDRFSAERPKGSFSTLEIQRTEQGDSAMYLCASSNSGAYNEQFFGPGTRLTVL.

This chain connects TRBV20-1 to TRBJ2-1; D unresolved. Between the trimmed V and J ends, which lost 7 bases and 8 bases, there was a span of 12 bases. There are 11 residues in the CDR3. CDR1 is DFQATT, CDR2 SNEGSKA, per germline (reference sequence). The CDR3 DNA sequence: TGCAGTGTTCCCAGAGTCGATGAGCAGTTCTTC. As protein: CSVPRVDEQFF.

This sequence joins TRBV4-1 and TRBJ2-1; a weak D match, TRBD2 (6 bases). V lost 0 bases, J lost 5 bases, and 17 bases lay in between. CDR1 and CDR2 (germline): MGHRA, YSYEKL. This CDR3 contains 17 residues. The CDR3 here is CASSQDSLPGLHNEQFF. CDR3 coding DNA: TGCGCCAGCAGCCAAGATTCCCTCCCGGGACTGCACAATGAGCAGTTCTTC.

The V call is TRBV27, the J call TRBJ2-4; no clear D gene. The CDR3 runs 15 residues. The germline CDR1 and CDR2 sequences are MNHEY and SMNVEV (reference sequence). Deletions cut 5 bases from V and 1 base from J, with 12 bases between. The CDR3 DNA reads TGTGCCAGCAGTCCCTCCCGGGCCGCCAAAAACATTCAGTACTTC. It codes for CASSPSRAAKNIQYF.

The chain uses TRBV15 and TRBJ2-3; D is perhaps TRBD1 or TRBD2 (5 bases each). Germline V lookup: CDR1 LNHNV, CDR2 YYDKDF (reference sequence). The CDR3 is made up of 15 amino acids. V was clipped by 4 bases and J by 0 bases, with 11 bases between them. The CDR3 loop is CATSTGTTSTDTQYF. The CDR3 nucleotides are TGTGCCACCAGCACCGGGACCACTAGCACAGATACGCAGTATTTT.

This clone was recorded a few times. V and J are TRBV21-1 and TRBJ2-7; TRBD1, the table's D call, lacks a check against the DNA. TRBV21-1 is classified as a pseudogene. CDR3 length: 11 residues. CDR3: CASSEDKTVYF. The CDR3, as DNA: TGTGCCAGCAGCGAGGACAAGACCGTGTACTTC.

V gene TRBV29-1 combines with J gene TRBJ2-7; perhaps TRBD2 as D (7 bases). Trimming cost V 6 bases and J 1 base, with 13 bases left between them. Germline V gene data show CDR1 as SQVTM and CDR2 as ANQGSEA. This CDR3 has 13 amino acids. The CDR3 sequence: CSVEGGESYEQYF. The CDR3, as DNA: TGCAGCGTCGAGGGGGGGGAATCCTACGAGCAGTACTTC.

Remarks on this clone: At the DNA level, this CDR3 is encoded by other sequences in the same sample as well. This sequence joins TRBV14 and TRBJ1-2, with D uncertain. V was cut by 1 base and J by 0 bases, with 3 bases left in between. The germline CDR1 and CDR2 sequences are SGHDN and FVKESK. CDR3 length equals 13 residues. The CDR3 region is CASSQGTNYGYTF. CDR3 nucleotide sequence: TGTGCCAGCAGCCAAGGGACTAACTATGGCTACACCTTC.

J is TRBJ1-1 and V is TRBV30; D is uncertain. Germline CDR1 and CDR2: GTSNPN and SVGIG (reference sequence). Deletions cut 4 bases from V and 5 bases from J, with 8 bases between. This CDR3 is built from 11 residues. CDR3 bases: TGTGCCTGGACAGCTACTACTGAAGCTTTCTTT. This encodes CAWTATTEAFF. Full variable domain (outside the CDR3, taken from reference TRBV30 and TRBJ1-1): SQTIHQWPATLVQPVGSPLSLECTVEGTSNPNLYWYRQAAGRGLQLLFYSVGIGQISSEVPQNLSASRPQDRQFILSSKKLLLSDSGFYLCAWTATTEAFFGQGTRLTVV.

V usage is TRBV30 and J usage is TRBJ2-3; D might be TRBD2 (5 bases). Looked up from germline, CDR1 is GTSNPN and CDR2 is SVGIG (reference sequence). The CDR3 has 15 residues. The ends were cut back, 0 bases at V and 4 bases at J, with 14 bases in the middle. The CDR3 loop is CAWSVAWGVADTQYF. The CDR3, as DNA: TGTGCCTGGAGTGTAGCCTGGGGAGTCGCAGATACGCAGTATTTT.

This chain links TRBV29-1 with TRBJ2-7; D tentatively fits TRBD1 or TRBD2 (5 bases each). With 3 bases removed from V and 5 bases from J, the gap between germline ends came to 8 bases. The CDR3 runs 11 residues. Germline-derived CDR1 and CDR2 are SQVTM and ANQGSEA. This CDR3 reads CSVEGEHEQYF. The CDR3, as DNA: TGCAGCGTTGAGGGGGAACACGAGCAGTACTTC.

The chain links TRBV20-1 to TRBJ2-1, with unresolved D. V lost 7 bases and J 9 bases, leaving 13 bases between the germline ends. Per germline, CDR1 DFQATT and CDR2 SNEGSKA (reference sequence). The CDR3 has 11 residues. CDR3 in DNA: TGCAGTGTTGGTTTGGCGAGTGAGCAGTTCTTC. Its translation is CSVGLASEQFF.

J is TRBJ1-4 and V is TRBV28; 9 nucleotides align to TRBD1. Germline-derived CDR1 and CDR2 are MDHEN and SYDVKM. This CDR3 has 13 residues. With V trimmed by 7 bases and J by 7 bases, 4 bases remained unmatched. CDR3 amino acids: CASTGQGSEKLFF. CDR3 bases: TGTGCCAGCACGGGACAGGGTAGTGAAAAACTGTTTTTT.

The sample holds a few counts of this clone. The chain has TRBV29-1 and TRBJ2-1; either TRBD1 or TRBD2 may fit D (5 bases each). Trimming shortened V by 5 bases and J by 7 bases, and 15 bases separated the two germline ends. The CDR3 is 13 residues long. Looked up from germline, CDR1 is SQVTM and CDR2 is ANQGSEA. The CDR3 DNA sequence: TGCAGCGTTCGCGGATGGGGGTTGAATGAGCAGTTCTTC. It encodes CSVRGWGLNEQFF.

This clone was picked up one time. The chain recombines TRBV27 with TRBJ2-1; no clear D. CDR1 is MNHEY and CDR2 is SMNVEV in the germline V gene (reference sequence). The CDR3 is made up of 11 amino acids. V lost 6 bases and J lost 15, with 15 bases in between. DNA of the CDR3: TGTGCCAGCAGACTTGGCCTAGAAGTGTTCTTC. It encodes CASRLGLEVFF.

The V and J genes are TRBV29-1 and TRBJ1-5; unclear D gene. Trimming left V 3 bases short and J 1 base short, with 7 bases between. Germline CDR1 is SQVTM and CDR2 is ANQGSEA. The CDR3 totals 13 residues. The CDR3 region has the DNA TGCAGCGTTGAGTTCGGGAGCAATCAGCCCCAGCATTTT. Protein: CSVEFGSNQPQHF.

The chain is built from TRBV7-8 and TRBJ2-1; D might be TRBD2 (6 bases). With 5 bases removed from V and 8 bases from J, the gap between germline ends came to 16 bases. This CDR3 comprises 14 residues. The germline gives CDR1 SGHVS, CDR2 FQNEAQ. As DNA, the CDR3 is TGTGCCAGCAGCCCGAGACGGGGGAACCATGAGCAGTTCTTC. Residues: CASSPRRGNHEQFF.

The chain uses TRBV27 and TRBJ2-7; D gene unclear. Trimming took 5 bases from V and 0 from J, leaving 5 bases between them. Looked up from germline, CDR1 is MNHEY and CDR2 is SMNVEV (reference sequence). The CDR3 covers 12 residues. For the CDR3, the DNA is TGTGCCAGCAGTCCCCCCTCCTACGAGCAGTACTTC. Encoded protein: CASSPPSYEQYF.

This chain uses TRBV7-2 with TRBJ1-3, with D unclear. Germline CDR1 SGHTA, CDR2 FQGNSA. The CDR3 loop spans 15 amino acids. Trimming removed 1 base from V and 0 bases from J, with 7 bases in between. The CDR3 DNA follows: TGTGCCAGCAGCTTAGACTCCATCTCTGGAAACACCATATATTTT. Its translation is CASSLDSISGNTIYF.

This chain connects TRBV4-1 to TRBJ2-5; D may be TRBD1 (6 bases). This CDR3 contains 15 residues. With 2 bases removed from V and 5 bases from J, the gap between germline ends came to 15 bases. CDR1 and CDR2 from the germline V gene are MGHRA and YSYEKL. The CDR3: CASSQRNREFETQYF. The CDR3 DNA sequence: TGCGCCAGCAGCCAAAGGAACAGGGAGTTCGAGACCCAGTACTTC.

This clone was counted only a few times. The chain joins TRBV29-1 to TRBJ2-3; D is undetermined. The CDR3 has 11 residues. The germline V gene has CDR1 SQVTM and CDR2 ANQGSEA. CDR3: CSVADPDTQYF. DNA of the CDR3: TGCAGTGTAGCCGACCCAGATACGCAGTATTTT.

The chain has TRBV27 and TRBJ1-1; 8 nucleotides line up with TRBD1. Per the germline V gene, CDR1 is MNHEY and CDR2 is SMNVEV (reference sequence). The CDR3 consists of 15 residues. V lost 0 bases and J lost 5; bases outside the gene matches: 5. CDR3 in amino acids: CASSLSGTGQTEAFF. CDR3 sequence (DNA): TGTGCCAGCAGTTTATCTGGGACAGGCCAGACTGAAGCTTTCTTT.

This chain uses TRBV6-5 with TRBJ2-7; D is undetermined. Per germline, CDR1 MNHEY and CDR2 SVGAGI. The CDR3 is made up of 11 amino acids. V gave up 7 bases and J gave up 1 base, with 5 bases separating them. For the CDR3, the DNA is TGTGCCAGCAAATTTTCCTACGAGCAGTACTTC. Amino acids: CASKFSYEQYF.

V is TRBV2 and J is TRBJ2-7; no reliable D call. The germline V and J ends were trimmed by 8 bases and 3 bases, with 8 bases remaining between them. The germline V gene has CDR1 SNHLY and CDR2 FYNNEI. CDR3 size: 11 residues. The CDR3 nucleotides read TGTGCCAGCCACAGCGTCTACGAGCAGTACTTC. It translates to CASHSVYEQYF.

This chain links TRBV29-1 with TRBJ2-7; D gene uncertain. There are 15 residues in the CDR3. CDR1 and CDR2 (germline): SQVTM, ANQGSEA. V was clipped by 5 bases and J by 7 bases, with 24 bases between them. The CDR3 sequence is CSVRQSVDSLREQYF. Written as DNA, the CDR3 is TGCAGCGTTCGACAATCTGTTGATTCTCTCAGAGAGCAGTACTTC.

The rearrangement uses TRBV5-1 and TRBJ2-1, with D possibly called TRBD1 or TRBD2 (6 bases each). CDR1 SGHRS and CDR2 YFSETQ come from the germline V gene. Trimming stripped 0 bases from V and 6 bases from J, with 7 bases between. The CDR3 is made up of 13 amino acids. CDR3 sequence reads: CASSLEGGNEQFF. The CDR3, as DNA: TGCGCCAGCAGCTTGGAGGGGGGCAATGAGCAGTTCTTC.

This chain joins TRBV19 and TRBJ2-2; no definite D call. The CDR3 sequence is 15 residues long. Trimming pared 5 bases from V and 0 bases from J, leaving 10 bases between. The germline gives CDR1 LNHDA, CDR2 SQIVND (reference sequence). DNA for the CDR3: TGTGCCAGTAGTGTCACTATCGCGAACACCGGGGAGCTGTTTTTT. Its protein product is CASSVTIANTGELFF.

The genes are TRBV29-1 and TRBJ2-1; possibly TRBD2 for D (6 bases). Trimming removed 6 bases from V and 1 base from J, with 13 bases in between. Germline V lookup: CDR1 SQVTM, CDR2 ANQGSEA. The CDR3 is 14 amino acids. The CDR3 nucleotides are TGCAGCGTGCCGACTAGTTCATCCTACAATGAGCAGTTCTTC. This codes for CSVPTSSSYNEQFF.

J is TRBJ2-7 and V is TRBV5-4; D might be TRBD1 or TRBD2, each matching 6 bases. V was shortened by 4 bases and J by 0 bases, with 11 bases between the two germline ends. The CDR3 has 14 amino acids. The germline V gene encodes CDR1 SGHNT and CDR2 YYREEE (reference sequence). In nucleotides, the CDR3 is TGTGCCAGCAGCCTCGGGGGCCTCTCCTACGAGCAGTACTTC. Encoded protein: CASSLGGLSYEQYF. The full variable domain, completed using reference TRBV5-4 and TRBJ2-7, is ETGVTQSPTHLIKTRGQQVTLRCSSQSGHNTVSWYQQALGQGPQFIFQYYREEENGRGNFPPRFSGLQFPNYSSELNVNALELDDSALYLCASSLGGLSYEQYFGPGTRLTVT.

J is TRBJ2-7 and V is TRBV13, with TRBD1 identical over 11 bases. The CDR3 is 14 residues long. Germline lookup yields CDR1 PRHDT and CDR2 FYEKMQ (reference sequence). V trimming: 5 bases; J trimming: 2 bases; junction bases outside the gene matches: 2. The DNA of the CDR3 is TGTGCCAGCAGCCCGGGACAGGGGGCCTACGAGCAGTACTTC. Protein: CASSPGQGAYEQYF.

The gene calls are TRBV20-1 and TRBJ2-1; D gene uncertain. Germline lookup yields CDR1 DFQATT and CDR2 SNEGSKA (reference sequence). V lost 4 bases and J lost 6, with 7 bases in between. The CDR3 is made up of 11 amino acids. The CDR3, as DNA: TGCAGTGCTAAGTTTTTCAATGAGCAGTTCTTC. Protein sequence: CSAKFFNEQFF.

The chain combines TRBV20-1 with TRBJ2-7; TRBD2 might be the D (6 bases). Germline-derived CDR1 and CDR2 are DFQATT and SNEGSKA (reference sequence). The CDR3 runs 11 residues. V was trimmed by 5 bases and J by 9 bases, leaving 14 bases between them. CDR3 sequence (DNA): TGCAGTGCTGCTACGGGGGTTGGGCAGTACTTC. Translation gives CSAATGVGQYF.